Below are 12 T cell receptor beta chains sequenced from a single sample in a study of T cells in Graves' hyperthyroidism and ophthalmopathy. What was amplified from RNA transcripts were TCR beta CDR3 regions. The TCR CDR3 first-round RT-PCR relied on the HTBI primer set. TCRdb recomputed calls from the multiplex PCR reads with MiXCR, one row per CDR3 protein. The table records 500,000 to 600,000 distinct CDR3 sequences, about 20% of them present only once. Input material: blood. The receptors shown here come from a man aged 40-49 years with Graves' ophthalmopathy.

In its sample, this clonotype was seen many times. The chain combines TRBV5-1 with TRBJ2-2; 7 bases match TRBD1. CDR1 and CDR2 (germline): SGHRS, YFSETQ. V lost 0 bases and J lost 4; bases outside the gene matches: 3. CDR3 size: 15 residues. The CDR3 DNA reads TGCGCCAGCAGCTTGGCAGGGGGTACCACCGGGGAGCTGTTTTTT. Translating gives CASSLAGGTTGELFF.

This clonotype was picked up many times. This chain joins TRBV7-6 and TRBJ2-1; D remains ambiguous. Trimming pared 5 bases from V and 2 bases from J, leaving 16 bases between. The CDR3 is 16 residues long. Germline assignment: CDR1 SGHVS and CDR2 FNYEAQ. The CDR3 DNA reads TGTGCCAGCAGCCCCCCAGCTAGGGCTGCCTACAATGAGCAGTTCTTC. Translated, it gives CASSPPARAAYNEQFF.

The chain's CDR3 is CASSLGGQGYREQYF. DNA of the CDR3: TGTGCCAGCAGTTTAGGCGGACAGGGTTATCGCGAGCAGTACTTC. The chain has TRBV27 and TRBJ2-7, with 8 bases fitting TRBD1. Germline V gives CDR1 MNHEY, CDR2 SMNVEV (reference sequence). V lost 2 bases to trimming and J lost 6 bases; unmatched junction nucleotides: 9. CDR3 length: 15 amino acids.

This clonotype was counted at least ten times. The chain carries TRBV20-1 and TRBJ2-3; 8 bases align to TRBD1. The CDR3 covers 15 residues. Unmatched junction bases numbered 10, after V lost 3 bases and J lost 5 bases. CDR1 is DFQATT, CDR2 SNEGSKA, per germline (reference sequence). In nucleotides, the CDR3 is TGCAGTGCTAGCAGGGGGCAGGGAGTTAGAGATACGCAGTATTTT. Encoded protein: CSASRGQGVRDTQYF.

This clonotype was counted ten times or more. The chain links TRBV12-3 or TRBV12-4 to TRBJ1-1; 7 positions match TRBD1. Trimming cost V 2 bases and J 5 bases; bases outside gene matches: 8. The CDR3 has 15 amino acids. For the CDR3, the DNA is TGTGCCAGCAGTTTAAAAGGGGGCAGTCGGACTGAAGCTTTCTTT. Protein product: CASSLKGGSRTEAFF.

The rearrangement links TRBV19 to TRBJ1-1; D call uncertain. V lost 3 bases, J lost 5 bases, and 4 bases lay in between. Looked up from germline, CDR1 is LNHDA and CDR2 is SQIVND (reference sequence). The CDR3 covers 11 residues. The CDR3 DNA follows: TGTGCCAGTAGTATCGAGACTGAAGCTTTCTTT. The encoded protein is CASSIETEAFF.

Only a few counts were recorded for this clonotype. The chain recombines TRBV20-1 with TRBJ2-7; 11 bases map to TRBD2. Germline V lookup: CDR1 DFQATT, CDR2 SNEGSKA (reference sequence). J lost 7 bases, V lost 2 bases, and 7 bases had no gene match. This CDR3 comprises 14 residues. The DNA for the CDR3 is TGCAGTGCTAGAAGGCCTAGCGGGGGGCGGGAGCAGTACTTC. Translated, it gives CSARRPSGGREQYF.

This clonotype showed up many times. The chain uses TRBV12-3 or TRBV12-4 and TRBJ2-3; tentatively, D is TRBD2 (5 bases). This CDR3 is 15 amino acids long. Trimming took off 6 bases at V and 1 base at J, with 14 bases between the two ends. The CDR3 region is CASRETRLGTDTQYF. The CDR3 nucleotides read TGTGCCAGCAGAGAAACTAGATTGGGCACAGATACGCAGTATTTT.

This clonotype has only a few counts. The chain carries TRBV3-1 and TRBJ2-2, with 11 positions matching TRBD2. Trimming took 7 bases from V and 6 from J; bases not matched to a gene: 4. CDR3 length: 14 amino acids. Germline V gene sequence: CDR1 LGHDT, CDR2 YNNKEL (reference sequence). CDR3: CASKLAGEAGELFF. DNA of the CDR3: TGTGCCAGCAAACTAGCGGGGGAGGCCGGGGAGCTGTTTTTT.

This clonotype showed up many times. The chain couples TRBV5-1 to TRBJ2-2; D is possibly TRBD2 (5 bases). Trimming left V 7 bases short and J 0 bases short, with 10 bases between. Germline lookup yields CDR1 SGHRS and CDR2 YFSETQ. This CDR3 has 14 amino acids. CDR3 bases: TGCGCCAGCGAACAGCGGACGAACACCGGGGAGCTGTTTTTT. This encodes CASEQRTNTGELFF.

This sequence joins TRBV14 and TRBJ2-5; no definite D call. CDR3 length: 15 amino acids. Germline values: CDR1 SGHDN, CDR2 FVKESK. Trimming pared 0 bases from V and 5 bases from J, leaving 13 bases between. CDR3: CASSQENVLGETQYF. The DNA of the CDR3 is TGTGCCAGCAGCCAAGAGAATGTTTTGGGGGAGACCCAGTACTTC.

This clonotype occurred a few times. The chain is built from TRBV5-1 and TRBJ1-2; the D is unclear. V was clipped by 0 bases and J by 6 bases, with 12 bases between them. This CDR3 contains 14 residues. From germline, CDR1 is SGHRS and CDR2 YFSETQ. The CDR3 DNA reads TGCGCCAGCAGCTTGGGCCCCGGGTTCGATGGCTACACCTTC. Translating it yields CASSLGPGFDGYTF. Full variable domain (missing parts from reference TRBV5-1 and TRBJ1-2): KAGVTQTPRYLIKTRGQQVTLSCSPISGHRSVSWYQQTPGQGLQFLFEYFSETQRNKGNFPGRFSGRQFSNSRSEMNVSTLELGDSALYLCASSLGPGFDGYTFGSGTRLTVV.